Below, one TCR beta chain is given with its context. The data belong to a study of CXCR3-negative and CXCR3-positive naive CD8 T cells. The CDR3 contains 14 residues. Libraries were UMI-labeled 5' RACE TRB cDNA. TCRdb processed the 5' RACE reads again and assigns one entry to each CDR3 protein, with no DNA. The sample data list roughly 40,000 distinct CDR3 sequences. The sequencing input was memory CD8+ T cells from blood. V usage is TRBV12-3 or TRBV12-4 and J usage is TRBJ2-1; the TCRdb call, TRBD1, lacks DNA for checking. This sequence originates from a human donor in good health. Some clones in this sample may be carry-over from other donors' samples. The chain's CDR3 is CASSYRGPYNEQFF.